The rows below give T cell receptor beta chains drawn from one sample of a study of blood T cell repertoires in COVID-19. The table came from immunoSEQ multiplex PCR; TCRdb's copy has only in-frame clones and leaves some out. This table holds roughly 77,000 clones, around 80% found once. Specimen: peripheral blood. These receptors were taken from a man in his fifties or sixties with active or convalescent COVID-19. Both conserved end residues are part of each CDR3. The order of the fields is V gene, J gene, D gene, CDR3 DNA, CDR3 protein. D genes are given only for firm matches.

v_call: TRBV5-5
j_call: TRBJ2-4
d_call: .
cdr3_nt: TGTGCCAGCAGCTTGCTTGGAGGGTTGAACATTCAGTACTTC
cdr3_aa: CASSLLGGLNIQYF

v_call: TRBV5-4
j_call: TRBJ2-1
d_call: TRBD2
cdr3_nt: TGTGCCAGCAGCACCCTTATCCGGGGGGAAGACAATGAGCAGTTCTTC
cdr3_aa: CASSTLIRGEDNEQFF

v_call: TRBV15
j_call: TRBJ2-1
d_call: TRBD2
cdr3_nt: TGTGCCACCAGCACTGGGGGAGGGTACAATGAGCAGTTCTTC
cdr3_aa: CATSTGGGYNEQFF

v_call: TRBV7-3
j_call: TRBJ2-1
d_call: .
cdr3_nt: TGTGCCAGCAGCTTAGGAGGGACTGAGTCTTCCAATGAGCAGTTCTTC
cdr3_aa: CASSLGGTESSNEQFF

v_call: TRBV5-8
j_call: TRBJ1-2
d_call: TRBD1
cdr3_nt: TGTGCCAGCAGCTTTAGAGGACAGGGGGACTATGGCTACACCTTC
cdr3_aa: CASSFRGQGDYGYTF

v_call: TRBV5-1
j_call: TRBJ2-7
d_call: TRBD1
cdr3_nt: TGCGCCAGCAGCGGCTGGGGACAGGGCTACGAGCAGTACTTC
cdr3_aa: CASSGWGQGYEQYF

v_call: TRBV6-5
j_call: TRBJ1-2
d_call: .
cdr3_nt: TGTGCCAGCAGTTACTGGGCCAGGGAAGAACGCGGCTACACCTTC
cdr3_aa: CASSYWAREERGYTF

v_call: TRBV29-1
j_call: TRBJ2-5
d_call: .
cdr3_nt: TGCAGCGTTGCCGGGACATACCAAGAGACCCAGTACTTC
cdr3_aa: CSVAGTYQETQYF

v_call: TRBV10-3
j_call: TRBJ1-5
d_call: .
cdr3_nt: TGTGCCATCACCGAAGAGATGAATCAGCCCCAGCATTTT
cdr3_aa: CAITEEMNQPQHF

v_call: TRBV7-9
j_call: TRBJ2-2
d_call: .
cdr3_nt: TGTGCCAGCAGCTTGGAGGGGGCGGAGAACACCGGGGAGCTGTTTTTT
cdr3_aa: CASSLEGAENTGELFF

v_call: TRBV2
j_call: TRBJ2-5
d_call: TRBD2
cdr3_nt: TGTGCCAGCAGTGGGTCGACGGGGGGGGAGACCCAGTACTTC
cdr3_aa: CASSGSTGGETQYF

v_call: TRBV5-1
j_call: TRBJ2-7
d_call: .
cdr3_nt: TGCGCCAGCAGCTTGGTAGCTAGGGGCGAGCAGTACTTC
cdr3_aa: CASSLVARGEQYF